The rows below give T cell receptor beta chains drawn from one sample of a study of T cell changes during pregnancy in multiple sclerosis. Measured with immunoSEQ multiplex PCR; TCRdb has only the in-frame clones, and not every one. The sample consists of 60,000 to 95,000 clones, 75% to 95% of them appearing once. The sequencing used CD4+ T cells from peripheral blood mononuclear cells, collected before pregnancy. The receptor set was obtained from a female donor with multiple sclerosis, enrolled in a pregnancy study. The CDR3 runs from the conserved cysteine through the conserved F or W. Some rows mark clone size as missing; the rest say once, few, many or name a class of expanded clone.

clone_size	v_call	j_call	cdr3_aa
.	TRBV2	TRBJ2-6	CASTSSGANVLTF
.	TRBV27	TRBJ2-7	CASSSPGTYTYEQYF
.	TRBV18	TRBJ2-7	CASSPPGGYEQYF
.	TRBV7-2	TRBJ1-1	CASRYSFMNTEAFF
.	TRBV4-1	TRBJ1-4	CASSRMTGRANEKLFF
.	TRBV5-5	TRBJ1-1	CASSSLEGTEAFF
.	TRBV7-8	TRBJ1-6	CASKGSGSPSNSPLHF
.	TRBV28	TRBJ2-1	CASSLISGSFHSYNEQFF
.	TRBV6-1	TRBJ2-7	CASSDIQGWYEQYF
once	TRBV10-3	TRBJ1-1	CAISRQQNTEAFF
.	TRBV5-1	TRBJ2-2	CASSLTGKDTGELFF
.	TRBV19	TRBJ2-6	CASDRRPGSGANVLTF
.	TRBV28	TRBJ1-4	CASSLVLGGGNEKLFF
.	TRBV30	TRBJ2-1	CAWSVGQGAYNEQFF
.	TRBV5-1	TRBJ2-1	CASSLGGGVVNEQFF
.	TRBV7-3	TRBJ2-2	CASSLTRNTGELFF
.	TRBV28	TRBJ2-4	CASSLSLPGGGNIQYF
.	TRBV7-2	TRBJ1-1	CASSLQPMNTEAFF
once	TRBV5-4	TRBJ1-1	CASSLGAGVVSAEAFF
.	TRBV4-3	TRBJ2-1	CASSQDGRGGRLNEQFF
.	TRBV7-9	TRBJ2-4	CASSPKGGGKNIQYF
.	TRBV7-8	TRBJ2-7	CASSSGQAYYEQYF
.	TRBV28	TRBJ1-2	CASSPHGQGIIGYTF
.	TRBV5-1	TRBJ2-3	CASRLAGGTDTQYF
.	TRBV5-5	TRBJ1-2	CASSVTGVTNYGYTF